The 13 T cell receptor beta chains below were found in one sample sequenced in a study of a mutant IDH1 vaccine in newly diagnosed glioma. Libraries were prepared by immunoSEQ multiplex PCR; TCRdb keeps only in-frame clonotypes and omits some of them. The sample includes under 150,000 clones, roughly 90% of them seen just once. These receptors have no known antigen. Time point specified: week 11, during vaccination. All doses held 300 ug of mutant IDH1 20-mer peptide, with topical imiquimod. The specimen was PBMCs, collected from a glioma patient whose treatment included an IDH1 peptide vaccine. Source of these receptors: a woman aged 45-60 years with glioma.

V and J are TRBV19 and TRBJ2-1; perhaps TRBD2 as D (5 bases). The CDR3 is 15 residues long. Germline CDR1 is LNHDA and CDR2 is SQIVND (reference sequence). Trimming removed 4 bases from V and 7 bases from J, with 17 bases in between. The CDR3 here is CASSTGSRQSNEQFF. In DNA form, the CDR3 reads TGTGCCAGTAGTACGGGGTCTCGGCAGTCTAATGAGCAGTTCTTC.

The gene calls are TRBV7-3 and TRBJ2-1; 13 positions match TRBD2. There are 16 residues in the CDR3. The J segment lost 9 bases and the V segment lost 5 bases, leaving 10 bases of the junction unmatched. CDR1 is SGHTA and CDR2 is FQGTGA in the germline V gene. CDR3 loop: CASSPGLAGRGGEQFF. CDR3 coding DNA: TGTGCCAGCAGCCCGGGACTAGCGGGGAGAGGCGGTGAGCAGTTCTTC. The full variable domain, rest sourced from reference TRBV7-3 and TRBJ2-1, is GAGVSQTPSNKVTEKGKYVELRCDPISGHTALYWYRQSLGQGPEFLIYFQGTGAADDSGLPNDRFFAVRPEGSVSTLKIQRTERGDSAVYLCASSPGLAGRGGEQFFGPGTRLTVL.

This clone was detected only once. The chain couples TRBV5-4 to TRBJ1-6; 9 nucleotides agree with TRBD1. The CDR3 runs 14 residues. The germline V gene encodes CDR1 SGHNT and CDR2 YYREEE (reference sequence). The junction had 3 bases not matched to a gene; V was cut back by 3 bases and J by 8 bases. CDR3 nucleotides: TGTGCCAGCAGCTCCTGGACAGGGGATTCACCCCTCCACTTT. This translates into CASSSWTGDSPLHF.

This chain uses TRBV7-9 with TRBJ2-2, with 13 bases identical to TRBD2. V shed 5 bases and J 5 bases; nucleotides not matched to a gene: 5. Per the germline V gene, CDR1 is SEHNR and CDR2 is FQNEAQ (reference sequence). The CDR3 extends over 16 amino acids. CDR3 DNA: TGTGCCAGCAGCACTAGCGGGAGGGCCGGTACCGGGGAGCTGTTTTTT. Its protein is CASSTSGRAGTGELFF.

The chain employs TRBV2 and TRBJ2-2, with TRBD1 matching 7 bases. After removal of 6 bases from V and 4 bases from J, the junction contained 8 bases not matched to a gene. The length of the CDR3 is 15 residues. CDR1 and CDR2 from the germline V gene are SNHLY and FYNNEI. The CDR3 region is CASRLLDRTTGELFF. CDR3 in DNA: TGTGCCAGCAGGCTTTTGGACAGGACCACCGGGGAGCTGTTTTTT.

The chain recombines TRBV29-1 with TRBJ1-2, with 8 nucleotides matching TRBD1. This CDR3 has 11 residues. The V gene's germline CDR1 is SQVTM and CDR2 ANQGSEA. V trimming: 4 bases; J trimming: 6 bases; junction bases outside the gene matches: 1. CDR3 DNA sequence: TGCAGCGTTGGACAGGGGAATGGCTACACCTTC. It specifies CSVGQGNGYTF.

J is TRBJ2-5 and V is TRBV6-5; possible D gene TRBD1, 6 bases. Between the trimmed V and J ends, which lost 5 bases and 5 bases, there was a span of 12 bases. This CDR3 is 13 amino acids long. Germline V gene data show CDR1 as MNHEY and CDR2 as SVGAGI. The CDR3 DNA follows: TGTGCCAGCAGTGCCGGTACAGGGGAGACCCAGTACTTC. As protein: CASSAGTGETQYF.

V is TRBV19 and J is TRBJ1-1; maybe TRBD1 (5 bases). This CDR3 contains 14 residues. The germline V and J ends were trimmed by 9 bases and 0 bases, with 14 bases remaining between them. Germline V gives CDR1 LNHDA, CDR2 SQIVND (reference sequence). The DNA for the CDR3 is TGTGCCAGCACTGAGGGGCAGATGAACACTGAAGCTTTCTTT. It codes for CASTEGQMNTEAFF.

Here the CDR3 DNA reads TGTGCCAGCACACAGGGGTCCGTTGGAAACACCATATATTTT. The encoded protein is CASTQGSVGNTIYF. V gene TRBV9 combines with J gene TRBJ1-3; TRBD1 matches 7 bases. Germline values: CDR1 SGDLS, CDR2 YYNGEE. The CDR3 extends over 14 amino acids. The V segment lost 6 bases and the J segment 3 bases; nucleotides outside the gene matches: 6.

This chain joins TRBV9 and TRBJ1-2, with no clear D. V was trimmed by 4 bases and J by 13 bases, leaving 5 bases between them. Germline lookup yields CDR1 SGDLS and CDR2 YYNGEE. The CDR3 sequence is 8 residues long. The DNA of the CDR3 is TGTGCCAGCAGCCCTGGCACCTTC. Amino acid sequence: CASSPGTF.

This sequence joins TRBV9 and TRBJ1-4, with unresolved D. Germline V lookup: CDR1 SGDLS, CDR2 YYNGEE. CDR3 length equals 15 residues. V lost 3 bases and J lost 0, with 9 bases in between. In DNA, the CDR3 is TGTGCCAGCAGCGCGACGGGAACAACTAATGAAAAACTGTTTTTT. Protein product: CASSATGTTNEKLFF.

The genes are TRBV4-2 and TRBJ1-2; D is undetermined. CDR1 and CDR2 from the germline V gene are LGHNA and YNFKEQ. Deletions cut 4 bases from V and 7 bases from J, with 13 bases between. The CDR3 runs 13 residues. CDR3 region: CASSPPEVRGYTF. DNA for the CDR3: TGTGCCAGCAGCCCCCCCGAAGTTCGTGGCTACACCTTC.

The CDR3 sequence: CASSFYPARGDATQYF. As DNA, the CDR3 is TGTGCCAGCAGTTTCTACCCCGCCCGGGGGGATGCGACCCAGTACTTC. This chain uses TRBV28 with TRBJ2-5, with TRBD2 matching 7 bases. Germline CDR1 and CDR2: MDHEN and SYDVKM. The CDR3 is made up of 16 amino acids. Trimming cost V 3 bases and J 7 bases; bases outside gene matches: 14.